Described below is a single T cell receptor (beta chain) sequence and its context. This sample was included in a study of blood T cell repertoires in COVID-19. About the study: Sample material is recorded as cDNA or gDNA derived from T cells, B-cell-depleted T cells, or PBMCs.

Trimming cost V 3 bases and J 7 bases; bases outside gene matches: 13. CDR3 length equals 17 residues. Germline CDR1 reads SGHNT; CDR2 reads YYREEE (reference sequence). Per the original data handling: Estimated nucleated cell counts came from reference gene primer amplification. TCRdb's copy holds only in-frame clones and misses some; the assay was immunoSEQ multiplex PCR. The V and J calls and the clone size are those of that table, but D and trimming were determined from the DNA. The sample includes about 250,000 clones, almost 85% seen only once; the top ten take roughly 5.3%. The V and J genes are TRBV5-4 and TRBJ2-1, with TRBD1 matching 10 bases. This sequence originates from a man aged 50 or older with COVID-19, enrolled during active disease. The source material was peripheral blood. This CDR3 is CASSSSPGQGFENEQFF. The CDR3 nucleotides are TGTGCCAGCAGCTCTTCACCGGGACAGGGGTTTGAGAATGAGCAGTTCTTC. The full variable domain, with the rest looked up from reference TRBV5-4 and TRBJ2-1, is ETGVTQSPTHLIKTRGQQVTLRCSSQSGHNTVSWYQQALGQGPQFIFQYYREEENGRGNFPPRFSGLQFPNYSSELNVNALELDDSALYLCASSSSPGQGFENEQFFGPGTRLTVL.